The subject of this entry is one T cell receptor beta chain. Its antigen is undetermined. This record belongs to a study of cytomegalovirus exposure and HLA in healthy donors. The germline V gene encodes CDR1 MDHEN and CDR2 SYDVKM. The CDR3 totals 17 residues. V shed 4 bases and J 0 bases; nucleotides not matched to a gene: 7. Primers for the PCR totalled 60 Vbeta and 13 Jbeta. Profiled with immunoSEQ multiplex PCR; TCRdb holds only in-frame clones, not every one. This sample has about 200,000 clones; 65% to 90% occur once, and the top ten carry 1.4%. Study results and limitations: Most TCR sequences proved rare, with some public TCRs found in many donors.

The sequencing sample was made of PBMCs. The sequence was collected from a girl between 5 and 17 years old in good health and CMV-seronegative. The V and J genes are TRBV28 and TRBJ2-1; 9 bases agree with TRBD2. For the CDR3, the DNA is TGTGCCAGCAGTTCTAGCGGGGCCCCAAGCTCCTACAATGAGCAGTTCTTC. Translation: CASSSSGAPSSYNEQFF.